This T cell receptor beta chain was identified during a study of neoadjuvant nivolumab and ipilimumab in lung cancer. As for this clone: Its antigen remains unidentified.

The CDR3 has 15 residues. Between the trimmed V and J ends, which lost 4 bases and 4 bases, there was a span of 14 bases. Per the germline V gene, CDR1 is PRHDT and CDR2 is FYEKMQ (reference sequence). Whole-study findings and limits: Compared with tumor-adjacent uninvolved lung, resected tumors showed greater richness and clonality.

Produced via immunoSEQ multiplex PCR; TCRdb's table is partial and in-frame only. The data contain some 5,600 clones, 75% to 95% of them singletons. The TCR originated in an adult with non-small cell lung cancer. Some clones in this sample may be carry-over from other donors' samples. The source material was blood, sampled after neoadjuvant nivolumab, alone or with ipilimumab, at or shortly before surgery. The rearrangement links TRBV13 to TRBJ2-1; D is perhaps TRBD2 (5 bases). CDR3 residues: CASSSDSVKYNEQFF. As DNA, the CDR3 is TGTGCCAGCAGCTCCGATAGCGTCAAGTACAATGAGCAGTTCTTC.